This T cell receptor (beta chain) was documented in a study of blood T cell repertoires in COVID-19. Study-level background: Collection of acute and convalescent COVID-19 samples took place in the United States, Italy and Spain. T cells, B-cell-depleted T cells, or PBMCs supplied cDNA or gDNA.

CDR3 length: 13 amino acids. Looked up from germline, CDR1 is SQVTM and CDR2 is ANQGSEA. Trimming stripped 7 bases from V and 0 bases from J, with 9 bases between. TCRdb's table, derived via immunoSEQ multiplex PCR, lists solely in-frame clones and lacks some. The sample consists of fewer than 250,000 clones, approximately 88% of them appearing once. The chain has TRBV29-1 and TRBJ1-4; tentatively, D is TRBD1 (6 bases). The sequence was collected from a woman aged 25 to 39 with acute COVID-19. Sequenced material: PBMCs or T cells enriched from blood (not recorded which). The CDR3: CSGQEPTNEKLFF. The CDR3 DNA sequence: TGCAGCGGACAGGAGCCAACTAATGAAAAACTGTTTTTT.